This is a list of T cell receptor beta chains from one sample in a study of pediatric ulcerative colitis. Profiling relied on immunoSEQ multiplex PCR, and the TCRdb table lists in-frame clones only, not all of them. Of about 64,000 clones in the sample, 77% were seen once. Sequencing was carried out using blood. These TCRs come from a boy younger than 18 with moderate ulcerative colitis. Both conserved end residues are part of each CDR3. Each record gives: D gene, V gene, J gene, clone size, CDR3 DNA, CDR3 protein. A D gene is named only where the DNA matches it firmly. Rows give clone size only sometimes, using once, few, many, or a class for an expanded clone.

D gene: NA
V gene: TRBV25-1
J gene: TRBJ1-4
clone size: few
CDR3 DNA: TGTGCCAGCAGTGAACCTCGGGGATTAGATGAAAAACTGTTTTTT
CDR3 protein: CASSEPRGLDEKLFF

D gene: TRBD1
V gene: TRBV6-1
J gene: TRBJ1-3
clone size: NA
CDR3 DNA: TGTGCCAGCAGTGAAGTTGGGACAGGGTCTGGAAACACCATATATTTT
CDR3 protein: CASSEVGTGSGNTIYF

D gene: NA
V gene: TRBV7-3
J gene: TRBJ2-7
clone size: few
CDR3 DNA: TGTGCCAGCAGCTTATTTTCTGGGGCCGAGCAGTACTTC
CDR3 protein: CASSLFSGAEQYF

D gene: NA
V gene: TRBV9
J gene: TRBJ1-4
clone size: NA
CDR3 DNA: TGTGCCAGCAGCGTAGACGGGGATACTAATGAAAAACTGTTTTTT
CDR3 protein: CASSVDGDTNEKLFF

D gene: TRBD2
V gene: TRBV4-1
J gene: TRBJ2-7
clone size: NA
CDR3 DNA: TGCGCCAGCAGCCAAGCTCTACTAGCGGGAAGTCTAAAGGGGTACGAGCAGTACTTC
CDR3 protein: CASSQALLAGSLKGYEQYF

D gene: TRBD1
V gene: TRBV7-6
J gene: TRBJ1-1
clone size: NA
CDR3 DNA: TGTGCCAGCAGCGGCAGTCAAAGGGGGCACACTGAAGCTTTCTTT
CDR3 protein: CASSGSQRGHTEAFF

D gene: TRBD1
V gene: TRBV19
J gene: TRBJ2-7
clone size: NA
CDR3 DNA: TGTGCCAGTAGTATAGCCGCCGGACAGGGGGTCTACTCCTACGAGCAGTACTTC
CDR3 protein: CASSIAAGQGVYSYEQYF

D gene: TRBD1
V gene: TRBV6-6
J gene: TRBJ1-1
clone size: NA
CDR3 DNA: TGTGCCAGCAGTTCGTCTAGACAGGGGAACACTGAAGCTTTCTTT
CDR3 protein: CASSSSRQGNTEAFF

D gene: TRBD1
V gene: TRBV15
J gene: TRBJ1-2
clone size: NA
CDR3 DNA: TGTGCCACCAGCACCGCAGGGGGCCTATTAAGTTATGGCTACACCTTC
CDR3 protein: CATSTAGGLLSYGYTF

D gene: TRBD2
V gene: TRBV7-3
J gene: TRBJ2-1
clone size: NA
CDR3 DNA: TGTGCCAGCAGCCGGGGACTAGCGGGAGTCTCCAATGAGCAGTTCTTC
CDR3 protein: CASSRGLAGVSNEQFF

D gene: NA
V gene: TRBV5-1
J gene: TRBJ2-5
clone size: NA
CDR3 DNA: TGCGCCAGCAGCCAGCCGTTAGCCGCAGAGACCCAGTACTTC
CDR3 protein: CASSQPLAAETQYF

D gene: TRBD1
V gene: TRBV5-1
J gene: TRBJ1-1
clone size: NA
CDR3 DNA: TGCGCCAGCAGCCGAAGAGGGGACAGGGAAAGGGCTACTGAAGCTTTCTTT
CDR3 protein: CASSRRGDRERATEAFF

D gene: TRBD1
V gene: TRBV19
J gene: TRBJ2-7
clone size: few
CDR3 DNA: TGTGCCAGTAGTTGGACAGGGTTCAACGAGCAGTACTTC
CDR3 protein: CASSWTGFNEQYF

D gene: NA
V gene: TRBV4-1
J gene: TRBJ2-4
clone size: NA
CDR3 DNA: TGCGCCAGCAGCCCTCAGATTGGGAACATTCAGTACTTC
CDR3 protein: CASSPQIGNIQYF

D gene: NA
V gene: TRBV9
J gene: TRBJ1-1
clone size: NA
CDR3 DNA: TGTGCCAGCAGCCCCCGCGGACCGACTGAAGCTTTCTTT
CDR3 protein: CASSPRGPTEAFF

D gene: TRBD1
V gene: TRBV9
J gene: TRBJ1-1
clone size: NA
CDR3 DNA: TGTGCCAGCAGCGTTCTAGGGGGCGCAAAGAACACTGAAGCTTTCTTT
CDR3 protein: CASSVLGGAKNTEAFF

D gene: NA
V gene: TRBV12-5
J gene: TRBJ1-1
clone size: NA
CDR3 DNA: TGTGCTAGTGCCGGGGGACGGAACACTGAAGCTTTCTTT
CDR3 protein: CASAGGRNTEAFF

D gene: NA
V gene: TRBV5-8
J gene: TRBJ1-2
clone size: NA
CDR3 DNA: TGTGCCAGCAGCTTGGGGGACCCGAGCTATGGCTACACCTTC
CDR3 protein: CASSLGDPSYGYTF

D gene: TRBD1
V gene: TRBV5-4
J gene: TRBJ1-2
clone size: NA
CDR3 DNA: TGTGCCAGCAGCTTGGTATCAGGGGGCGACTATGGCTACACCTTC
CDR3 protein: CASSLVSGGDYGYTF

D gene: TRBD2
V gene: TRBV2
J gene: TRBJ2-1
clone size: NA
CDR3 DNA: TGTGCCAGCAGTGCCTCGCGGGAGCTCCCCTACAATGAGCAGTTCTTC
CDR3 protein: CASSASRELPYNEQFF

D gene: TRBD2
V gene: TRBV5-8
J gene: TRBJ2-2
clone size: NA
CDR3 DNA: TGTGCCAGCAGCCGTGGGCAGCGGGGGAACACCGGGGAGCTGTTTTTT
CDR3 protein: CASSRGQRGNTGELFF

D gene: NA
V gene: TRBV30
J gene: TRBJ1-5
clone size: NA
CDR3 DNA: TGTGCCTGGAGTGTACGGGTTAGTTCCCACCTCAATCAGCCCCAGCATTTT
CDR3 protein: CAWSVRVSSHLNQPQHF

D gene: TRBD1
V gene: TRBV19
J gene: TRBJ2-2
clone size: once
CDR3 DNA: TGTGCCAGTACTCGGGACAGTAACACCGGGGAGCTGTTTTTT
CDR3 protein: CASTRDSNTGELFF

D gene: TRBD2
V gene: TRBV18
J gene: TRBJ2-5
clone size: NA
CDR3 DNA: TGTGCCAGCTCACCGAAACCTAGCGGGGCTACATCGGAGACCCAGTACTTC
CDR3 protein: CASSPKPSGATSETQYF

D gene: TRBD2
V gene: TRBV27
J gene: TRBJ2-1
clone size: few
CDR3 DNA: TGTGCCAGCAGTTTCCCCCCTAGTAGCGGGAATAACAATGAGCAGTTCTTC
CDR3 protein: CASSFPPSSGNNNEQFF

D gene: NA
V gene: TRBV10-3
J gene: TRBJ1-3
clone size: NA
CDR3 DNA: TGTGCCATCAGTTCCCCGGGACTCTCCTCTGGAAACACCATATATTTT
CDR3 protein: CAISSPGLSSGNTIYF

D gene: NA
V gene: TRBV15
J gene: TRBJ2-7
clone size: few
CDR3 DNA: TGTGCCACCAGCAGAGATCGGGACGAGCAGTACTTC
CDR3 protein: CATSRDRDEQYF

D gene: TRBD1
V gene: TRBV19
J gene: TRBJ1-3
clone size: NA
CDR3 DNA: TGTGCTTCCCGAATTAGGACAGGGGGGAAGTCTGGAAACACCATATATTTT
CDR3 protein: CASRIRTGGKSGNTIYF

D gene: TRBD1
V gene: TRBV29-1
J gene: TRBJ2-7
clone size: NA
CDR3 DNA: TGCAGCGTTGAGGGGGACAGCAGCTCCTACGAGCAGTACTTC
CDR3 protein: CSVEGDSSSYEQYF